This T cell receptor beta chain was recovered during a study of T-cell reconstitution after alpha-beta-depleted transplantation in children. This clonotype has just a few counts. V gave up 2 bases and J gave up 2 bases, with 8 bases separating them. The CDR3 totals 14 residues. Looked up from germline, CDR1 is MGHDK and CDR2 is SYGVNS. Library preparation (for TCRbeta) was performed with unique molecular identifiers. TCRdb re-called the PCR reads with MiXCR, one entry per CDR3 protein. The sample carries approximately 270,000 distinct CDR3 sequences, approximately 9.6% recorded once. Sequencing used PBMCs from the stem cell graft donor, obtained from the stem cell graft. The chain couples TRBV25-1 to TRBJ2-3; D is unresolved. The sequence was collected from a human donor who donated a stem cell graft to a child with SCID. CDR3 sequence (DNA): TGTGCCAGCAGTGAACCTCAATTCACAGATACGCAGTATTTT. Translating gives CASSEPQFTDTQYF.